This TCR beta chain was documented in a study of blood T cell repertoires in COVID-19. There are 17 residues in the CDR3. Looked up from germline, CDR1 is SNHLY and CDR2 is FYNNEI. V shed 6 bases and J 1 base; nucleotides not matched to a gene: 9. Here immunoSEQ multiplex PCR was the method, and the copy in TCRdb shows in-frame clones only, minus some. The profile covers around 190,000 clones, with 80% to 90% appearing a single time and 1.5% to 2% taken by the ten largest. V gene TRBV2 combines with J gene TRBJ1-6; 7 nucleotides line up with TRBD1. The TCR was taken from a man between 18 and 35 years old who had recovered from COVID-19. The specimen sequenced was peripheral blood. The CDR3 region is CASSSTGSRSYNSPLHF. The CDR3 nucleotides are TGTGCCAGCAGCTCGACAGGGTCTAGGTCCTATAATTCACCCCTCCACTTT. The full variable domain, completed using reference TRBV2 and TRBJ1-6, is EPEVTQTPSHQVTQMGQEVILRCVPISNHLYFYWYRQILGQKVEFLVSFYNNEISEKSEIFDDQFSVERPDGSNFTLKIRSTKLEDSAMYFCASSSTGSRSYNSPLHFGNGTRLTVT.